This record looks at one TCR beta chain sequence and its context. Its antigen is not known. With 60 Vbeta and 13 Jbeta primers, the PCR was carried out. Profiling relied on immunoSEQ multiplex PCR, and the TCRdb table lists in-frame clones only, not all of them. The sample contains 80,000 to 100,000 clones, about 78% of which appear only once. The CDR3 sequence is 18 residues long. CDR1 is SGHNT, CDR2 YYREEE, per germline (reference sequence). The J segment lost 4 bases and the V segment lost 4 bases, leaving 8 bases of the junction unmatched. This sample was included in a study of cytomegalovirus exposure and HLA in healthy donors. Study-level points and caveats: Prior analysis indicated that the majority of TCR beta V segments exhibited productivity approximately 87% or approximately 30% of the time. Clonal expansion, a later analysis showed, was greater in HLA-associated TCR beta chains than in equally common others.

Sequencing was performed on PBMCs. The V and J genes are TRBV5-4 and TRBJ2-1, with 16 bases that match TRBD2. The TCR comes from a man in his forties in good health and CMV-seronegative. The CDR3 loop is CASSVGLAGGPRYNEQFF. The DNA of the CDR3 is TGTGCCAGCAGCGTGGGACTAGCGGGAGGGCCGAGATACAATGAGCAGTTCTTC. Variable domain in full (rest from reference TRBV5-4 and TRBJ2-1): ETGVTQSPTHLIKTRGQQVTLRCSSQSGHNTVSWYQQALGQGPQFIFQYYREEENGRGNFPPRFSGLQFPNYSSELNVNALELDDSALYLCASSVGLAGGPRYNEQFFGPGTRLTVL.